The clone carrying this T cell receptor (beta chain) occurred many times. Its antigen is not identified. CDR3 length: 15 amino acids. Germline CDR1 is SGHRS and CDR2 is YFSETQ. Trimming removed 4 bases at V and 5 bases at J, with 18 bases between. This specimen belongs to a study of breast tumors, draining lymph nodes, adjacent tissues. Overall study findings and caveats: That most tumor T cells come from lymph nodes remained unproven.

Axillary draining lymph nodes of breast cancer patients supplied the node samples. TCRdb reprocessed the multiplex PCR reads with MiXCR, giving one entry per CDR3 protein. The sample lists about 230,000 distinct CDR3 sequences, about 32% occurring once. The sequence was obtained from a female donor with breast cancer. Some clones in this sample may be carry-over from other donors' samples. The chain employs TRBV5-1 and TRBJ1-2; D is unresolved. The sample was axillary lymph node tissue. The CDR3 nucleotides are TGCGCCAGCAGCCCAACCACGGCCCCTCTTTATGGCTACACCTTC. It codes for CASSPTTAPLYGYTF.